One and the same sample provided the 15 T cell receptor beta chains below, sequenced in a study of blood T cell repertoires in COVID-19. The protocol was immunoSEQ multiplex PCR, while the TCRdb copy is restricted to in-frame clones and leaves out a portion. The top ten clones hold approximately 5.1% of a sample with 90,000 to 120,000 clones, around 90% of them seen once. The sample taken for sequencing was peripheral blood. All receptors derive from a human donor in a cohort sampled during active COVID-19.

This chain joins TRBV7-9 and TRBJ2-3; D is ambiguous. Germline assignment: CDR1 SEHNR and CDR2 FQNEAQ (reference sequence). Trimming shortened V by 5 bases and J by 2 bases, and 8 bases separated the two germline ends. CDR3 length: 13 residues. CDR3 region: CASSPPSTDTQYF. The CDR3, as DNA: TGTGCCAGCAGCCCCCCCTCCACAGATACGCAGTATTTT.

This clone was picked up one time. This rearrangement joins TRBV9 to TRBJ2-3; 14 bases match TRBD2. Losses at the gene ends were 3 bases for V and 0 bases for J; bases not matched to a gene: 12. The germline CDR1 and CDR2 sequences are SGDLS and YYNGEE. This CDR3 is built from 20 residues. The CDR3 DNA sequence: TGTGCCAGCAGCGCTCTAGCAGGGACTAGCGGGAGAGTGAGCACAGATACGCAGTATTTT. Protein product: CASSALAGTSGRVSTDTQYF.

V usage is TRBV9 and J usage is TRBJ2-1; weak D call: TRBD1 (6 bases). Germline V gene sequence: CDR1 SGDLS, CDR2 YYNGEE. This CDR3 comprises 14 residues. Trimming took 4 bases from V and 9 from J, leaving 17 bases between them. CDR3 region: CASSQRDRPFEQFF. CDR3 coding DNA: TGTGCCAGCAGCCAAAGAGACAGGCCCTTTGAGCAGTTCTTC.

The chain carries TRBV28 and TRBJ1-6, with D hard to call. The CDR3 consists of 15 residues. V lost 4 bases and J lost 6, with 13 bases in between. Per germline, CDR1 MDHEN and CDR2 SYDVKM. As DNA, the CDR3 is TGTGCCAGCAGTTCATGGGCCCGTCTTAATTCACCCCTCCACTTT. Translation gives CASSSWARLNSPLHF.

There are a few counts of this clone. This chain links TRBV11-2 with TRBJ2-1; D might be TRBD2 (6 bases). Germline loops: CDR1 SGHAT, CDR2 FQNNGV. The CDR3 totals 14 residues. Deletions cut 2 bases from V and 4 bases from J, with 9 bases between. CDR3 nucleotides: TGTGCCAGCAGCTTATCGAGCGGGTACAATGAGCAGTTCTTC. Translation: CASSLSSGYNEQFF.

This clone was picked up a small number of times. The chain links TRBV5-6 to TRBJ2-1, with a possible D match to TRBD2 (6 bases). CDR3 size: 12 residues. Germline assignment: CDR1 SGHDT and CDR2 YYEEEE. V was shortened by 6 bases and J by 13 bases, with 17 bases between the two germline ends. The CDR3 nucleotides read TGTGCCAGCACCATAACGGGACTTTCCCAGTTCTTC. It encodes CASTITGLSQFF.

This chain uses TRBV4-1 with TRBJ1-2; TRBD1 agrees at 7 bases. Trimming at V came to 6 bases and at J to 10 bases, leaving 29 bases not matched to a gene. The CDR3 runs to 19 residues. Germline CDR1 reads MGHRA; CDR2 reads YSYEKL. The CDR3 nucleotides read TGCGCCAGCAGACCAGACAGGGCCAGGGGCTCTACCTTCAATTCGGACTACACCTTC. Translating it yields CASRPDRARGSTFNSDYTF.

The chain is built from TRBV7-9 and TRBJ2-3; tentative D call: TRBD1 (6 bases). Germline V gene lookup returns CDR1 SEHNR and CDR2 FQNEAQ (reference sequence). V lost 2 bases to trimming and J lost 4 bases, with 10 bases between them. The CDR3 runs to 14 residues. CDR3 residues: CASSLSGAADTQYF. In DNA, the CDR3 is TGTGCCAGCAGCTTATCAGGGGCGGCAGATACGCAGTATTTT.

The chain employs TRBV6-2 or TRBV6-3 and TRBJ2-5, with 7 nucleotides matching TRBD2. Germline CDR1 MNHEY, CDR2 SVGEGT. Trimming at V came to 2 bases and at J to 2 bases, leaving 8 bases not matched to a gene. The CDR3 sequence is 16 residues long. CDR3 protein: CASSYTSGDLQETQYF. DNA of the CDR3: TGTGCCAGCAGTTACACCAGCGGGGACCTTCAAGAGACCCAGTACTTC.

Here the CDR3 DNA reads TGCGCCAGCGGACAGGGGGGATCGGGTGAAAAACTGTTTTTT. Protein: CASGQGGSGEKLFF. The gene calls are TRBV5-1 and TRBJ1-4; TRBD1 agrees at 10 bases. Germline V CDR1 and CDR2: SGHRS, YFSETQ. Trimming removed 7 bases from V and 7 bases from J; junction bases left unmatched: 7. This CDR3 contains 14 residues.

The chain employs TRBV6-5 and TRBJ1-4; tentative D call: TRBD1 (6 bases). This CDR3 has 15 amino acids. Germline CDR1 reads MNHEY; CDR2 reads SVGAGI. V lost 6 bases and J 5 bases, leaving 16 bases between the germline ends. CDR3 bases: TGTGCCAGCAGGGAGTGGGGGCAGAAAAATGAAAAACTGTTTTTT. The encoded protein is CASREWGQKNEKLFF.

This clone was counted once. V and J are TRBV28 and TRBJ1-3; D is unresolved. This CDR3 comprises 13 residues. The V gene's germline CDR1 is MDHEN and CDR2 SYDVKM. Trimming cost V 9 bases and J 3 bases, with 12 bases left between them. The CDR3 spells CARGPNGGNTIYF. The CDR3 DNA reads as TGTGCCAGGGGCCCTAATGGTGGAAACACCATATATTTT. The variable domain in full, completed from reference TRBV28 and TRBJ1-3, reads DVKVTQSSRYLVKRTGEKVFLECVQDMDHENMFWYRQDPGLGLRLIYFSYDVKMKEKGDIPEGYSVSREKKERFSLILESASTNQTSMYLCARGPNGGNTIYFGEGSWLTVV.

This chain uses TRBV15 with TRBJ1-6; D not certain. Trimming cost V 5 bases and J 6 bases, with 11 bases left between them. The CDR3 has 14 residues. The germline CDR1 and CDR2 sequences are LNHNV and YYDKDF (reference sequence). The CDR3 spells CATSAEYINSPLHF. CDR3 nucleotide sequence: TGTGCCACCAGCGCAGAATATATTAATTCACCCCTCCACTTT.

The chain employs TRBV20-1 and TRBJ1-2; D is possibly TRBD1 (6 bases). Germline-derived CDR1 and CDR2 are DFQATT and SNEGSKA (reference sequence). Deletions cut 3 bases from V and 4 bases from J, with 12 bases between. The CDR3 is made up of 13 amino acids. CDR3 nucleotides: TGCAGTGCTAGTCAGGACAGCCTCTATGGCTACACCTTC. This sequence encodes CSASQDSLYGYTF.

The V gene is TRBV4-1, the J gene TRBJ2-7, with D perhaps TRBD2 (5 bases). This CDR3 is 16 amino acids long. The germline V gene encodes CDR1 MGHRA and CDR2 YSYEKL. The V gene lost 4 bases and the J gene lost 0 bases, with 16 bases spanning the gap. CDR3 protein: CASSLGRGLGSYEQYF. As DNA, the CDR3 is TGCGCCAGCAGCCTTGGTCGAGGGCTGGGCTCCTACGAGCAGTACTTC.